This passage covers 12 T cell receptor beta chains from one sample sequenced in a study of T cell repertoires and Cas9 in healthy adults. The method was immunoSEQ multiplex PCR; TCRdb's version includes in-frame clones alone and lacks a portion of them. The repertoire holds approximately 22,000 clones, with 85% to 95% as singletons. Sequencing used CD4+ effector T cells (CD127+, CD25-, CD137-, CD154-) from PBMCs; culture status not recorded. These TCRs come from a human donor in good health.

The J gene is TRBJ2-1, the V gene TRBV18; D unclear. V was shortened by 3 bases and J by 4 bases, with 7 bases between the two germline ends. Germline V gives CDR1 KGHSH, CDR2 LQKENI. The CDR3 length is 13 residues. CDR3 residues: CASSPGNYNEQFF. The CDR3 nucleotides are TGTGCCAGCTCACCGGGGAATTACAATGAGCAGTTCTTC. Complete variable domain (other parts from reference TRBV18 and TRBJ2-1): NAGVMQNPRHLVRRRGQEARLRCSPMKGHSHVYWYRQLPEEGLKFMVYLQKENIIDESGMPKERFSAEFPKEGPSILRIQQVVRGDSAAYFCASSPGNYNEQFFGPGTRLTVL.

The CDR3 here is CASSIGATSNQPQHF. CDR3 nucleotides: TGTGCCAGTAGTATAGGAGCCACCAGCAATCAGCCCCAGCATTTT. This chain uses TRBV19 with TRBJ1-5; D not certain. V dropped 1 base and J dropped 1 base, with 8 bases sitting between them. The CDR3 runs to 15 residues. Germline V CDR1 and CDR2: LNHDA, SQIVND (reference sequence).

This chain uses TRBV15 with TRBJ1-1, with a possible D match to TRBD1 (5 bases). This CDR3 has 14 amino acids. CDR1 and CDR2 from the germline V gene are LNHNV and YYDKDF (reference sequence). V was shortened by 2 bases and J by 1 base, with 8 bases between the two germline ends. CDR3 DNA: TGTGCCACCAGCAGACAAACAGGGAACACTGAAGCTTTCTTT. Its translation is CATSRQTGNTEAFF.

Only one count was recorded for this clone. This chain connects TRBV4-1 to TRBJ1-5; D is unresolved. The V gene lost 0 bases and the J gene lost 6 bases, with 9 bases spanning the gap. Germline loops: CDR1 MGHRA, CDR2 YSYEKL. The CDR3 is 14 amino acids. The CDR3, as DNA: TGCGCCAGCAGCCAAGATCTATCTGGTCAGCCCCAGCATTTT. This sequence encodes CASSQDLSGQPQHF.

The CDR3 spells CASSVRQGYQPQHF. In DNA, the CDR3 is TGTGCCAGCAGTGTTAGACAGGGCTATCAGCCCCAGCATTTT. J is TRBJ1-5 and V is TRBV6-1; TRBD1 matches at 7 bases. V shed 4 bases, J shed 5 bases, and the junction held 5 bases outside the gene matches. The V gene's germline CDR1 is MNHNS and CDR2 SASEGT. The CDR3 is made up of 14 amino acids.

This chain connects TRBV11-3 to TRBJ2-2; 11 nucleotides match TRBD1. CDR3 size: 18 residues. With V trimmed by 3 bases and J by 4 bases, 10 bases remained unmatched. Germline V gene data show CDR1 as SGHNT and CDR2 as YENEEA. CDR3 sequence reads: CASSFIKSGTGGTGELFF. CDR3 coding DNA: TGTGCCAGCAGCTTCATAAAATCCGGGACAGGGGGCACCGGGGAGCTGTTTTTT.

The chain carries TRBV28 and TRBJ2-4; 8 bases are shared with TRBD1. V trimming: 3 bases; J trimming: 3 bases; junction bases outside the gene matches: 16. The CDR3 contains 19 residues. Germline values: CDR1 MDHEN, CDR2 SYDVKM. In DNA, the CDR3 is TGTGCCAGCAGTTTCACCGACCCCGGACAGGGTATTGGCAAAAACATTCAGTACTTC. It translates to CASSFTDPGQGIGKNIQYF.

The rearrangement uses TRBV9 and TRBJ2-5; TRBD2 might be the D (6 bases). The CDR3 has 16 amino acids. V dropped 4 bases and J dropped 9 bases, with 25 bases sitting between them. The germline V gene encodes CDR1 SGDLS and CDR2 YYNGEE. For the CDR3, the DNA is TGTGCCAGCAGCTCGCAATCGTCGTCGGCCGGGGAGGCCCAGTACTTC. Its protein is CASSSQSSSAGEAQYF.

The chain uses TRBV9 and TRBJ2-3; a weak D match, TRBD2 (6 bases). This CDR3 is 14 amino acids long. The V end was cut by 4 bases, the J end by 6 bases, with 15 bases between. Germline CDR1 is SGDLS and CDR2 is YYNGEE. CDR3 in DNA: TGTGCCAGCAGCATCACGCTTACTAGCGATACGCAGTATTTT. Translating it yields CASSITLTSDTQYF. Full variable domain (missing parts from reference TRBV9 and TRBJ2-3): DSGVTQTPKHLITATGQRVTLRCSPRSGDLSVYWYQQSLDQGLQFLIQYYNGEERAKGNILERFSAQQFPDLHSELNLSSLELGDSALYFCASSITLTSDTQYFGPGTRLTVL.

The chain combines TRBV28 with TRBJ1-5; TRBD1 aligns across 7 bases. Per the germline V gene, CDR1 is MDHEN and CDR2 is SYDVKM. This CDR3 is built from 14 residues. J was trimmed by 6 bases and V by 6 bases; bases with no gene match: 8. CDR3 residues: CASSLLTGTQPQHF. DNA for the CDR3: TGTGCCAGCAGCCTACTGACAGGGACTCAGCCCCAGCATTTT. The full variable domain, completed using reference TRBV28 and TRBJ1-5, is DVKVTQSSRYLVKRTGEKVFLECVQDMDHENMFWYRQDPGLGLRLIYFSYDVKMKEKGDIPEGYSVSREKKERFSLILESASTNQTSMYLCASSLLTGTQPQHFGDGTRLSIL.

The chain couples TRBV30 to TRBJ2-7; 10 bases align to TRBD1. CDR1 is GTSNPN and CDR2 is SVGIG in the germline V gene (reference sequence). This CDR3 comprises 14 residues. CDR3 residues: CAHGRGQGHYEQYF. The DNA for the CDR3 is TGTGCGCACGGGCGGGGACAGGGGCACTACGAGCAGTACTTC.

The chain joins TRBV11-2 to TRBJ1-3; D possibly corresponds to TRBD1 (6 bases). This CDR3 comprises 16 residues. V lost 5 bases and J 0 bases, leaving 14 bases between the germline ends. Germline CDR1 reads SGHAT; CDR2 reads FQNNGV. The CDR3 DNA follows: TGTGCCAGCAGCCAAACAGGGCCTTCCTCTGGAAACACCATATATTTT. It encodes CASSQTGPSSGNTIYF.